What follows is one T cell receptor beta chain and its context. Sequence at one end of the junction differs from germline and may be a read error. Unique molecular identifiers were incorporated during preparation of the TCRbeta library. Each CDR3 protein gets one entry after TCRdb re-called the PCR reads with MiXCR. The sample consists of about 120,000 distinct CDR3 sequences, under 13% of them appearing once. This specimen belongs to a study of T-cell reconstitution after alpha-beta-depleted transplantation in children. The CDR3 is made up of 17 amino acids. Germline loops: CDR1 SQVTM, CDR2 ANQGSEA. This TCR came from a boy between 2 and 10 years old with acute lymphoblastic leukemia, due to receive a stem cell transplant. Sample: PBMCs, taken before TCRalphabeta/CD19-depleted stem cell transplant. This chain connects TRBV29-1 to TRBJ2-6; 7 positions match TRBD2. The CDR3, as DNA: TGCAGCGTCGAAGCCCGGGACTACGATTCTGGGGCCAACGTCCTGACTTTC. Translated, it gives CSVEARDYDSGANVLTF.